Listed below are T cell receptor beta chains from one sample, sequenced in a study of T cell responses to AZD1222 COVID-19 vaccine. The data were produced by immunoSEQ multiplex PCR, yet TCRdb's version contains in-frame clones alone and is incomplete. This table has 65,000 to 75,000 clones, around 80% appearing once. The sample in question was peripheral blood, obtained 28 days after the second AZD1222 dose. Source of these receptors: an adult who received the AZD1222 COVID-19 vaccine. Both conserved end residues are part of each CDR3. The D gene is left open where the match is weak. The size of a clone is reported for some rows only, either as once, few or many, or as a class for expanded clones.

D,J,size,V,DNA,CDR3
NA,TRBJ1-1,NA,TRBV11-3,TGTGCCAGCAGCTTAGGCCAGCCTTCGAACACTGAAGCTTTCTTT,CASSLGQPSNTEAFF
NA,TRBJ1-4,NA,TRBV28,TGTGCCAGTAGTGGAGGGGCCTTTAATGAAAAACTGTTTTTT,CASSGGAFNEKLFF
TRBD1,TRBJ1-4,NA,TRBV6-1,TGTGCCAGCAGTGAACCCGGGACAGGGGGCAGAACTAATGAAAAACTGTTTTTT,CASSEPGTGGRTNEKLFF
NA,TRBJ1-1,NA,TRBV7-9,TGTGCCAGCAGCTTAGGTTCCCGGGGCCACACTGAAGCTTTCTTT,CASSLGSRGHTEAFF
NA,TRBJ2-2,NA,TRBV10-3,TGTGCCATCAGTCCCGGGACAACGAACACCGGGGAGCTGTTTTTT,CAISPGTTNTGELFF
TRBD1,TRBJ1-2,NA,TRBV19,TGTGCCAGTAAAGACAGGGGGGCCCCTGGCTACACCTTC,CASKDRGAPGYTF
TRBD2,TRBJ2-7,few,TRBV4-2,TGTGCCAGCAGCCAAGTACTGGCGGGAGAAGGGAGCTACGAGCAGTACTTC,CASSQVLAGEGSYEQYF
NA,TRBJ2-7,NA,TRBV6-1,TGTGCCAGCAGGGAAGACCAAAGCTATAACTACGAGCAGTACTTC,CASREDQSYNYEQYF
NA,TRBJ2-3,NA,TRBV6-5,TGTGCCAGCAAAATGACAGGCACAGATACGCAGTATTTT,CASKMTGTDTQYF
TRBD1,TRBJ2-1,few,TRBV15,TGTGCCACCAGCAGCGGACAGGGGGCTAGGGATGAGCAGTTCTTC,CATSSGQGARDEQFF
NA,TRBJ1-1,NA,TRBV11-2,TGTGCCAGCAGCTTACTCCAGGCCACATTGAACACTGAAGCTTTCTTT,CASSLLQATLNTEAFF
NA,TRBJ1-5,few,TRBV4-1,TGCGCCAGCAGCCAAGATTTGGACAGTTTTTTTAGCAATCAGCCCCAGCATTTT,CASSQDLDSFFSNQPQHF